This record looks at one T cell receptor (beta chain) sequence and its context. Its antigen is still unknown. Qualities for individual bases were not recorded, and no much larger clone is one base off. These data originate in a study of T-cell reconstitution after alpha-beta-depleted transplantation in children (dated by TCRdb to the mid-2010s). With regard to the full study: Using TCR repertoire profiling, the study quantitatively followed how T-cell immune reconstitution unfolded in children after TCRalphabeta/CD19-depleted allogeneic hematopoietic cell transplantation.

From a lookup of the germline V gene, CDR1 and CDR2 are SGHVS and FQNEAQ. Inclusive of the bounding cysteine and phenylalanine, the CDR3 is 17 residues long. This entry keeps only the CDR3 DNA: 51 bases, framed from base 1. At the junction V is shortened by 4 bases and J by 2 bases; bases outside the gene matches: 11. Receptors were amplified or captured by PCR. The instrument was an Illumina HiSeq 2500. TCR libraries were prepared with molecular barcoding, using unique molecular identifiers to normalize TCRbeta repertoire quantification. TCRdb took the public reads, trimmed them with fastp at Q25, ran MiXCR for clone calling and kept in-frame beta chains. All rows with the same CDR3 protein become a single entry with the most common DNA and genes. This sample comprises roughly 500,000 distinct CDR3 sequences, approximately 29% of them detected only once. Approximately 2.3% of the sample rests with the top ten.

This clonotype originated in a human donor who donated a stem cell graft to a child with aplastic anemia. Rearrangement joined TRBV7-8 to TRBJ2-3; 8 bases in the middle match TRBD1. The sequences come from PBMCs from the stem cell graft donor, collected from the stem cell graft. The nucleotide sequence reads as follows: TGTGCCAGCAGCTGGCCCCACAGGGGGTGGGACACAGATACGCAGTATTTT. Its coded protein is CASSWPHRGWDTDTQYF.